The 3 T cell receptor beta chains below were found in one sample sequenced in a study of shared clonotypes between healthy human individuals. Produced via immunoSEQ multiplex PCR; TCRdb's table is partial and in-frame only. The table lists around 430,000 clones, 75% to 85% of them singletons. The sample taken for sequencing was PBMCs. These receptors were obtained from a woman between 35 and 50 years old in good health. Some clones in this sample may be carry-over from other donors' samples.

The rearrangement links TRBV6-1 to TRBJ2-3, with 8 nucleotides matching TRBD2. V dropped 0 bases and J dropped 8; count of bases not matched to a gene: 4. The CDR3 loop spans 14 amino acids. Germline CDR1 MNHNS, CDR2 SASEGT. In DNA, the CDR3 is TGTGCCAGCAGTGAAGCCCCCGGGAGGGCTACGCAGTATTTT. Its protein is CASSEAPGRATQYF.

This clone was observed a few times. Other DNA sequences of this sample code for an identical CDR3. The CDR3 region is CASSFQTGNTGELFF. As DNA, the CDR3 is TGTGCCAGCAGTTTCCAGACAGGGAACACCGGGGAGCTGTTTTTT. J is TRBJ2-2 and V is TRBV27, with a weak D call TRBD1 (6 bases). Trimming shortened V by 3 bases and J by 1 base, and 9 bases separated the two germline ends. Germline values: CDR1 MNHEY, CDR2 SMNVEV (reference sequence). This CDR3 contains 15 residues.

The V and J genes are TRBV6-1 and TRBJ2-2; D unclear. The germline V gene has CDR1 MNHNS and CDR2 SASEGT. Between the trimmed V and J ends, which lost 8 bases and 4 bases, there was a span of 11 bases. The CDR3 runs to 13 residues. CDR3 sequence reads: CASRYGSTGELFF. For the CDR3, the DNA is TGTGCCAGCCGGTATGGGTCCACCGGGGAGCTGTTTTTT.